Following are 23 T cell receptor beta chains from one sample sequenced in a study of regulatory T cells in long-lasting Graves disease. Investigators prepared the TCR beta libraries by applying iRepertoire HTBI primers and Arm-PCR of CDR3 regions. TCRdb called the multiplex PCR reads again in MiXCR, with one record for every CDR3 protein. The table lists about 450,000 distinct CDR3 sequences, around 15% of them singletons. Time point in this sample: newly diagnosed GD, antithyroid drugs for less than 3 months. There was RNA extracted from PBMCs, and the TCR library was made from it. These data were also filed under a second study, of T cells in Graves' hyperthyroidism and ophthalmopathy.

The starting material was peripheral blood mononuclear cells (PBMCs), obtained at new diagnosis, from a patient treated with antithyroid drugs. All receptors derive from a woman in her fifties or sixties with Graves disease.

This clonotype appeared many times. The chain combines TRBV5-1 with TRBJ2-7, with TRBD2 matching 7 bases. CDR3 length equals 15 residues. The J segment lost 3 bases and the V segment lost 2 bases, leaving 8 bases of the junction unmatched. Looked up from germline, CDR1 is SGHRS and CDR2 is YFSETQ. The CDR3 sequence is CASSFGLAENYEQYF. The CDR3 coding sequence is TGCGCCAGCAGCTTCGGTCTAGCGGAAAACTACGAGCAGTACTTC.

This chain joins TRBV7-2 and TRBJ2-7; 7 bases match TRBD2. CDR3 length: 15 residues. The germline V gene encodes CDR1 SGHTA and CDR2 FQGNSA. Trimming took 5 bases from V and 2 from J; bases not matched to a gene: 9. In DNA form, the CDR3 reads TGTGCCAGCAGCCTACGGACTAGGCGAACCTACGAGCAGTACTTC. Amino acid sequence: CASSLRTRRTYEQYF. The full variable domain, in which reference TRBV7-2 and TRBJ2-7 provide the parts outside the CDR3, is GAGVSQSPSNKVTEKGKDVELRCDPISGHTALYWYRQSLGQGLEFLIYFQGNSAPDKSGLPSDRFSAERTGGSVSTLTIQRTQQEDSAVYLCASSLRTRRTYEQYFGPGTRLTVT.

Concerning this clonotype: A single base separates this from a much larger clone, so it may be a read error. The chain has TRBV20-1 and TRBJ2-7; 8 nucleotides agree with TRBD2. Germline V lookup: CDR1 DFQATT, CDR2 SNEGSKA (reference sequence). The CDR3 loop spans 13 amino acids. CDR3 in amino acids: CSAKSGGIYDQYF. The CDR3, as DNA: TGCAGTGCGAAGAGCGGGGGAATCTACGATCAGTACTTC.

This clonotype has more than one count but fewer than ten. The V call is TRBV5-1, the J call TRBJ2-5; TRBD2 aligns across 9 bases. This CDR3 is 15 amino acids long. Germline CDR1 SGHRS, CDR2 YFSETQ. Trimming at V came to 0 bases and at J to 5 bases, leaving 5 bases not matched to a gene. CDR3 sequence reads: CASSLANAGGETQYF. In nucleotides, the CDR3 is TGCGCCAGCAGCTTGGCCAACGCGGGAGGGGAGACCCAGTACTTC. Based on the CDR3 plus reference TRBV5-1 and TRBJ2-5, the full variable domain is KAGVTQTPRYLIKTRGQQVTLSCSPISGHRSVSWYQQTPGQGLQFLFEYFSETQRNKGNFPGRFSGRQFSNSRSEMNVSTLELGDSALYLCASSLANAGGETQYFGPGTRLLVL.

This clonotype was seen many times. The chain couples TRBV2 to TRBJ2-1; D call uncertain. V lost 3 bases to trimming and J lost 4 bases, with 4 bases between them. CDR1 is SNHLY, CDR2 FYNNEI, per germline. CDR3 size: 12 residues. In DNA form, the CDR3 reads TGTGCCAGCAGTGACGGATACAATGAGCAGTTCTTC. Translation: CASSDGYNEQFF.

This clonotype appeared a few times. The rearrangement joins TRBV4-1 to TRBJ2-2; TRBD2 is a possible D gene (5 bases). Germline CDR1 is MGHRA and CDR2 is YSYEKL. V lost 7 bases to trimming and J lost 1 base, with 10 bases between them. This CDR3 has 14 residues. CDR3 in amino acids: CASKTIKNTGELFF. DNA for the CDR3: TGCGCCAGCAAGACTATCAAGAACACCGGGGAGCTGTTTTTT.

This clonotype was found a few times. The chain employs TRBV5-4 and TRBJ2-5; D is possibly TRBD1 or TRBD2 (5 bases each). The germline CDR1 and CDR2 sequences are SGHNT and YYREEE (reference sequence). V gave up 4 bases and J gave up 1 base, with 14 bases separating them. The CDR3 contains 15 residues. CDR3 in amino acids: CASSTGRELQETQYF. The CDR3 DNA reads as TGTGCCAGCAGCACGGGACGGGAACTCCAAGAGACCCAGTACTTC.

This clonotype was observed a handful of times. CDR3 DNA: TGCGCCAGCAGCTTGGTGTACAGGGGGCACTACGAGCAGTACTTC. Encoded protein: CASSLVYRGHYEQYF. The chain is built from TRBV5-1 and TRBJ2-7; the match to TRBD1 covers 9 bases. Per germline, CDR1 SGHRS and CDR2 YFSETQ. The V segment lost 0 bases and the J segment 3 bases; nucleotides outside the gene matches: 4. The CDR3 consists of 15 residues.

This clonotype has at least ten counts. The chain links TRBV20-1 to TRBJ2-7, with 7 bases aligning to TRBD1. Per germline, CDR1 DFQATT and CDR2 SNEGSKA (reference sequence). V trimming: 6 bases; J trimming: 0 bases; junction bases outside the gene matches: 8. The CDR3 sequence is 14 residues long. In DNA, the CDR3 is TGCAGTGCCCAGACAGGGATAAGCTCCTACGAGCAGTACTTC. This gives the protein CSAQTGISSYEQYF.

This clonotype was picked up many times. V usage is TRBV2 and J usage is TRBJ2-1, with TRBD2 matching over 8 bases. The junction had 17 bases not matched to a gene; V was cut back by 3 bases and J by 10 bases. CDR1 is SNHLY and CDR2 is FYNNEI in the germline V gene. This CDR3 contains 17 residues. The CDR3 loop is CASSDPAGREATGEQFF. For the CDR3, the DNA is TGTGCCAGCAGTGACCCGGCGGGGCGGGAGGCCACCGGGGAGCAGTTCTTC.

In this sample, this clonotype turned up many times. The V and J genes are TRBV12-3 or TRBV12-4 and TRBJ1-1; 7 bases align to TRBD1. This CDR3 is built from 14 residues. V was clipped by 6 bases and J by 3 bases; unmatched bases: 7. CDR3 nucleotide sequence: TGTGCCAGCAGCCGACAGGGTAGGGACACTGAAGCTTTCTTT. Protein product: CASSRQGRDTEAFF.

The chain couples TRBV7-8 to TRBJ1-1, with 7 bases lining up with TRBD1. Germline CDR1 and CDR2: SGHVS and FQNEAQ. V shed 5 bases and J 1 base; nucleotides not matched to a gene: 10. The CDR3 totals 16 residues. CDR3 amino acids: CASSVYRGRGNTEAFF. CDR3 coding DNA: TGTGCCAGCAGCGTCTACAGGGGCCGGGGGAACACTGAAGCTTTCTTT.

This clonotype was found many times. This chain joins TRBV6-1 and TRBJ2-2; the D gene is possibly TRBD2 (6 bases). Germline values: CDR1 MNHNS, CDR2 SASEGT. Trimming took off 6 bases at V and 6 bases at J, with 8 bases between the two ends. The CDR3 covers 12 residues. CDR3 bases: TGTGCCAGCAGGCGGAGGGCCGGGGAGCTGTTTTTT. Its protein product is CASRRRAGELFF.

CDR3 region: CASSLGGGIQETQYF. Here the CDR3 DNA reads TGTGCCAGCAGCTTAGGTGGGGGCATACAAGAGACCCAGTACTTC. The V and J genes are TRBV7-6 and TRBJ2-5; D is perhaps TRBD1 (6 bases). The germline gives CDR1 SGHVS, CDR2 FNYEAQ. This CDR3 has 15 amino acids. V lost 1 base, J lost 2 bases, and 11 bases lay in between. The whole variable domain, filled in from reference TRBV7-6 and TRBJ2-5, reads GAGVSQSPRYKVTKRGQDVALRCDPISGHVSLYWYRQALGQGPEFLTYFNYEAQQDKSGLPNDRFSAERPEGSISTLTIQRTEQRDSAMYRCASSLGGGIQETQYFGPGTRLLVL.

This clonotype has ten or more counts. The genes are TRBV24-1 and TRBJ2-1; 11 nucleotides match TRBD2. The length of the CDR3 is 17 residues. CDR1 is KGHDR, CDR2 SFDVKD, per germline. V trimming: 5 bases; J trimming: 7 bases; junction bases outside the gene matches: 12. CDR3 coding DNA: TGTGCCACCAGTGCCGGCTGGGCTAGCGGGAGGAGGAATGAGCAGTTCTTC. This gives the protein CATSAGWASGRRNEQFF.

This clonotype came up many times. V usage is TRBV27 and J usage is TRBJ2-5; 13 bases match TRBD2. Germline lookup yields CDR1 MNHEY and CDR2 SMNVEV (reference sequence). This CDR3 comprises 16 residues. J lost 5 bases, V lost 6 bases, and 9 bases had no gene match. CDR3 in DNA: TGTGCCAGCAGCTCAGGACTAGCGGGAGTCTATGAGACCCAGTACTTC. This encodes CASSSGLAGVYETQYF.

This clonotype has ten or more counts. The rearrangement joins TRBV7-6 to TRBJ2-3; no definite D call. This CDR3 contains 13 residues. Per the germline V gene, CDR1 is SGHVS and CDR2 is FNYEAQ. Trimming took off 4 bases at V and 4 bases at J, with 9 bases between the two ends. The CDR3 spells CASSSSVPDTQYF. The DNA for the CDR3 is TGTGCCAGCAGCTCCAGCGTACCAGATACGCAGTATTTT.

This clonotype occurred many times. The V gene is TRBV5-1, the J gene TRBJ1-6, with 9 bases identical to TRBD1. Trimming cost V 4 bases and J 7 bases; bases outside gene matches: 6. CDR1 SGHRS and CDR2 YFSETQ come from the germline V gene. The CDR3 covers 15 residues. The CDR3 DNA follows: TGCGCCAGCAGCGTAACCGGGACAGGGAATTCACCCCTCCACTTT. Translation: CASSVTGTGNSPLHF. Drawing the rest from reference TRBV5-1 and TRBJ1-6, the complete variable domain is KAGVTQTPRYLIKTRGQQVTLSCSPISGHRSVSWYQQTPGQGLQFLFEYFSETQRNKGNFPGRFSGRQFSNSRSEMNVSTLELGDSALYLCASSVTGTGNSPLHFGNGTRLTVT.

The rearrangement links TRBV6-1 to TRBJ2-2, with TRBD2 matching 12 bases. J gave up 8 bases and V 5 bases, and 6 bases lay outside the gene matches. The CDR3 sequence is 15 residues long. The germline CDR1 and CDR2 sequences are MNHNS and SASEGT. The CDR3 DNA is TGTGCCAGCAGTAGGACTAGCGGGACTGGTGGGGAGCTGTTTTTT. Protein: CASSRTSGTGGELFF.

The chain is built from TRBV9 and TRBJ2-7; D is unresolved. Germline V CDR1 and CDR2: SGDLS, YYNGEE. The CDR3 loop spans 15 amino acids. V was shortened by 0 bases and J by 4 bases, with 14 bases between the two germline ends. DNA of the CDR3: TGTGCCAGCAGCGTAGAGGCAGGCCCCTCTTACGAGCAGTACTTC. Amino acid sequence: CASSVEAGPSYEQYF.

This clonotype was recorded many times. The chain is built from TRBV27 and TRBJ2-3; TRBD2 aligns across 9 bases. The trim removed 6 bases at V and 4 bases at J, leaving 11 bases unmatched. From germline, CDR1 is MNHEY and CDR2 SMNVEV (reference sequence). The CDR3 runs 16 residues. This CDR3 reads CASSSRMREGPDTQYF. The CDR3 DNA follows: TGTGCCAGCAGCTCACGGATGCGGGAGGGCCCAGATACGCAGTATTTT.

Ten or more counts support this clonotype. The chain is built from TRBV28 and TRBJ2-1, with no clear D. Trimming took 2 bases from V and 3 from J, leaving 11 bases between them. The CDR3 runs to 15 residues. Germline V gives CDR1 MDHEN, CDR2 SYDVKM. For the CDR3, the DNA is TGTGCCAGCAGTTTACGGGCGTTACACTACAATGAGCAGTTCTTC. Translation: CASSLRALHYNEQFF.

This chain uses TRBV20-1 with TRBJ2-5; D not resolved. This CDR3 comprises 13 residues. Looked up from germline, CDR1 is DFQATT and CDR2 is SNEGSKA (reference sequence). V lost 2 bases to trimming and J lost 2 bases, with 9 bases between them. The CDR3 is CSARLEQQETQYF. Written as DNA, the CDR3 is TGCAGTGCTAGACTGGAGCAACAAGAGACCCAGTACTTC.